These T cell receptor beta chains were read from a single sample in a study of OX40 agonist ivuxolimab in advanced cancers. Some clones are missing from TCRdb's copy, which holds only in-frame ones; the method was immunoSEQ multiplex PCR. The table records almost 70,000 clones, roughly 90% of them present only once. Sequencing was performed on CD4+ or CD8+ T cells sorted from blood, taken in a trial of the OX40 agonist ivuxolimab. All receptors come from an adult with an advanced solid tumor such as melanoma, head and neck, liver or kidney cancer. The CDR3 runs from the conserved cysteine through the conserved F or W. A D gene is named only where the DNA matches it firmly. Size is omitted from some rows. Given values are once, few, many or a class for expanded clones.

-	TRBV7-9	TRBJ2-2	-	TGTGCCAGCAGCCTCTTGAACACCGGGGAGCTGTTTTTT	CASSLLNTGELFF
-	TRBV7-8	TRBJ1-1	TRBD1	TGTGCCAGCAGCTCCTCCTGGACAGGGCTTACTGAAGCTTTCTTT	CASSSSWTGLTEAFF
-	TRBV2	TRBJ2-3	TRBD2	TGTGCCAGCAGTGCTGGCGGGGGGGCTCGAGATACGCAGTATTTT	CASSAGGGARDTQYF
-	TRBV7-2	TRBJ2-1	-	TGTGCCAGCAGCTTAGAGGGCGGGGTGACCTACAATGAGCAGTTCTTC	CASSLEGGVTYNEQFF
-	TRBV5-1	TRBJ1-5	-	TGCGCCAGCAGCTCTACAGGGCTTAGCAATCAGCCCCAGCATTTT	CASSSTGLSNQPQHF
-	TRBV4-2	TRBJ2-1	TRBD2	TGTGCCAGCAGCCAAGTTCACGGGGGACTACCCTCCCGTCGGGCTGAGCAGTTCTTC	CASSQVHGGLPSRRAEQFF
-	TRBV5-6	TRBJ1-1	TRBD1	TGTGCCAGCAGCTCTATGACAGGGGCGAACACTGAAGCTTTCTTT	CASSSMTGANTEAFF
-	TRBV6-5	TRBJ2-7	-	TGTGCCAGCAGTCTAATACAGGGAAAGCAGTACTTC	CASSLIQGKQYF
-	TRBV5-4	TRBJ1-1	TRBD1	TGTGCCAGCAGCTTTTCCTCAGGGGGCTCTGATAGCACTGAAGCTTTCTTT	CASSFSSGGSDSTEAFF
-	TRBV18	TRBJ2-5	-	TGTGCCAGCTCACCACGGGAATTACAAGAGACCCAGTACTTC	CASSPRELQETQYF
-	TRBV7-9	TRBJ2-2	TRBD1	TGTGCCAGCAGCACACAGGGGCCCTTAACCGGGGAGCTGTTTTTT	CASSTQGPLTGELFF
-	TRBV11-2	TRBJ2-7	-	TGTGCCAGCAGCTTTTACAGCTACGAGCAGTACTTC	CASSFYSYEQYF
few	TRBV7-9	TRBJ1-1	-	TGTGCCAGCAGCTTAGAGGGCCGGGCAGCTTTCTTT	CASSLEGRAAFF
-	TRBV4-3	TRBJ2-6	-	TGCGCCAGCAGCCAGGATTGGATACGTAACTACGCTGGGGCCAACGTCCTGACTTTC	CASSQDWIRNYAGANVLTF
-	TRBV20-1	TRBJ2-5	-	TGCAGTGCTAGACGGGAGACCCAGTACTTC	CSARRETQYF
-	TRBV9	TRBJ1-2	-	TGTGCCAGCAGCACACAGGGAGGTAACTATGGCTACACCTTC	CASSTQGGNYGYTF
few	TRBV5-1	TRBJ2-1	-	TGCGCCAGCAGCGATGCTGGGTACAATGAGCAGTTCTTC	CASSDAGYNEQFF
-	TRBV11-1	TRBJ2-1	TRBD2	TGTGCATCCCAGCTAGCGGGAATGAATGAGCAGTTCTTC	CASQLAGMNEQFF
-	TRBV19	TRBJ2-5	TRBD2	TGTGCCAGTAGCGCCCATCGTAGCGGGGGCCCTCATCGGACCCAGTACTTC	CASSAHRSGGPHRTQYF
-	TRBV2	TRBJ1-5	-	TGTGCCAGCAGTGAACGCACAGTGAGAAATCAGCCCCAGCATTTT	CASSERTVRNQPQHF
-	TRBV5-1	TRBJ2-5	TRBD1	TGCGCCAGCAGCCCGGGACAGGGGACTAAAGAGACCCAGTACTTC	CASSPGQGTKETQYF
-	TRBV14	TRBJ1-5	-	TGTGCCAGCAGTCTTTTAGGAATTTACAATCAGCCCCAGCATTTT	CASSLLGIYNQPQHF
-	TRBV6-1	TRBJ2-7	-	TGTGCCAGCAGTGCCACTCCAGCAGGGCGAGGCTACGAGCAGTACTTC	CASSATPAGRGYEQYF
-	TRBV15	TRBJ1-1	-	TGTGCCACCAGCAGAGATCAGGGAAGTAGAGCTTTCTTT	CATSRDQGSRAFF
-	TRBV9	TRBJ1-1	-	TGTGCCAGCAGCGCCACGCGGGGGAACACTGAAGCTTTCTTT	CASSATRGNTEAFF
once	TRBV5-1	TRBJ2-3	TRBD2	TGCGCCAGCAGCTTGAGTGGGGAGGGCTCAACAGATACGCAGTATTTT	CASSLSGEGSTDTQYF
-	TRBV6-4	TRBJ1-5	-	TGTGCCAGCAGTGACCAGGGTGGGCAGCCCCAGCATTTT	CASSDQGGQPQHF
few	TRBV2	TRBJ1-6	-	TGTGCCAGCATGCCTCCGTCCACCATCTCACCCCTCCACTTT	CASMPPSTISPLHF
-	TRBV19	TRBJ2-7	TRBD1	TGTGCCAGTAGTATGAACAGGGGGCACGACGAGCAGTACTTC	CASSMNRGHDEQYF
-	TRBV7-9	TRBJ2-7	-	TGTGCCAGCAGCAACCTCGGACGGGTCCATCTCTACGAGCAGTACTTC	CASSNLGRVHLYEQYF
-	TRBV7-2	TRBJ1-2	-	TGTGCCAGCAGTATCGTGGGACAAGGGAAGAGTGGCTACACCTTC	CASSIVGQGKSGYTF
-	TRBV12-5	TRBJ1-1	-	TGTGCTAGTGGTTTGGAGACAGGTAAAGCTTTCTTT	CASGLETGKAFF
once	TRBV5-5	TRBJ1-2	TRBD1	TGTGCCAGCAGCCGGGGACAGGGGATATCCGATGACTATGGCTACACCTTC	CASSRGQGISDDYGYTF
-	TRBV5-1	TRBJ2-6	-	TGCGCCACAAGGCGGGGCTCTGGGGCCAACGTCCTGACTTTC	CATRRGSGANVLTF
-	TRBV7-2	TRBJ1-2	-	TGTGCCAGCAGCTCGGGCCAGATCTATGGCTACACCTTC	CASSSGQIYGYTF
-	TRBV25-1	TRBJ1-2	-	TGTGCCAGCAGTGACCCTTCGGGGGGGCTGGACGGCTACACCTTC	CASSDPSGGLDGYTF
-	TRBV5-8	TRBJ1-1	-	TGTGCCAGCAGCTTGTCGTCTGACCGAGTGAACACTGAAGCTTTCTTT	CASSLSSDRVNTEAFF
-	TRBV5-1	TRBJ1-3	-	TGCGCCAGCAGCTTGGGTAAGGGCAGGACTTCTGGAAACACCATATATTTT	CASSLGKGRTSGNTIYF
-	TRBV2	TRBJ2-4	-	TGTGCCAGTAATCGTGTGGTCGCCAAAAACATTCAGTACTTC	CASNRVVAKNIQYF
-	TRBV6-1	TRBJ1-5	TRBD1	TGTGCCAGCAGTTTATCAGGGGGCACTCAGCCCCAGCATTTT	CASSLSGGTQPQHF
-	TRBV9	TRBJ2-5	-	TGTGCCAGCAGCGTAGATGACAGCAGGGAGACCCAGTACTTC	CASSVDDSRETQYF